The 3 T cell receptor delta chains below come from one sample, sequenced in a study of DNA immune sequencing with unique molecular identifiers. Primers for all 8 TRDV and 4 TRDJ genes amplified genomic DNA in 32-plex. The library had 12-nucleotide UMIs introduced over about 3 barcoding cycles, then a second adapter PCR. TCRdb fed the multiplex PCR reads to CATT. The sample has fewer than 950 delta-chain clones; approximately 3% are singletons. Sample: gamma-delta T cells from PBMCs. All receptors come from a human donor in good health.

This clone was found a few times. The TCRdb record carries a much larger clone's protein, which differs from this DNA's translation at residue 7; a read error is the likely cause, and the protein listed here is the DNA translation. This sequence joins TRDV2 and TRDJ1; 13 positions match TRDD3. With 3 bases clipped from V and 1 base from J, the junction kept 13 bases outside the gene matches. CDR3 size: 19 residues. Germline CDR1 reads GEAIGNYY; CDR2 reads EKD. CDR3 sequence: CACDPVSTGGYAGTDKLIF. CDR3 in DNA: TGTGCCTGTGACCCAGTATCAACTGGGGGATACGCGGGCACCGATAAACTCATCTTT.

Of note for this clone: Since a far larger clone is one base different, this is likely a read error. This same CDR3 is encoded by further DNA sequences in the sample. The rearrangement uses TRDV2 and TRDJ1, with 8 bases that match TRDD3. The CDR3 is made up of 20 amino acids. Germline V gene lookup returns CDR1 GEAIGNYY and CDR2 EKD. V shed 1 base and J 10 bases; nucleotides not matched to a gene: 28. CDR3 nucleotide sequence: TGTGCCTGTGACACATTAACTGGGGGGTACTTAAGGGGGGAGCCCCAAGTACTCATCTTT. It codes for CACDTLTGGYLRGEPQVLIF.

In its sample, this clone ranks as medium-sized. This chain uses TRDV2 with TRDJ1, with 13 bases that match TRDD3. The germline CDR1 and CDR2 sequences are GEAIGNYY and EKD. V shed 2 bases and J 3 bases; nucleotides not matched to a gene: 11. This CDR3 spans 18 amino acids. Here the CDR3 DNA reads TGTGCCTGTGACATACTGGGGGATACGCGAAGGGAGTCCGATAAACTCATCTTT. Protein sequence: CACDILGDTRRESDKLIF.